This TCR beta chain derives from a study of T cells in Graves' hyperthyroidism and ophthalmopathy. The CDR3 runs 12 residues. Germline CDR1 is MDHEN and CDR2 is SYDVKM. The V gene lost 0 bases and the J gene lost 2 bases, with 1 base spanning the gap. The source material, RNA transcripts, was used to amplify TCR beta CDR3 regions. Carried out on the TCR CDR3, a first-round RT-PCR used the HTBI primer set. One entry per CDR3 protein, called by TCRdb with MiXCR from the multiplex PCR reads. The table includes 550,000 to 800,000 distinct CDR3 sequences, 16% detected once. This clonotype was seen many times.

V is TRBV28 and J is TRBJ1-2; no reliable D call. The sequence was collected from a man aged 18 to 35 with Graves' hyperthyroidism. Specimen: blood. The DNA for the CDR3 is TGTGCCAGCAGTTTATGGAACTATGGCTACACCTTC. The encoded protein is CASSLWNYGYTF.